Below are 24 T cell receptor beta chains sequenced from a single sample in a study of radiotherapy plus CTLA-4 blockade in lung cancer. Sequencing used immunoSEQ multiplex PCR; TCRdb keeps in-frame clones, though not all of them. The top ten hold around 2.8% of the sample, which has about 97,000 clones, around 74% seen once. Material: peripheral blood, obtained from a patient treated with radiotherapy plus ipilimumab. The receptors come from a human donor with non-small cell lung cancer who had a partial response to radiotherapy plus ipilimumab. Some clones in this sample may be carry-over from other donors' samples.

This clone was counted a single time. For the CDR3, the DNA is TGTGCCAGCAGCTTAGTGGGGGCAGGGGCGCAGTATTTT. Its translation: CASSLVGAGAQYF. J is TRBJ2-3 and V is TRBV11-2, with a tentative D call TRBD1 (6 bases). V was trimmed by 1 base and J by 10 bases, leaving 12 bases between them. The germline V gene has CDR1 SGHAT and CDR2 FQNNGV. The CDR3 totals 13 residues. The full variable domain, with the rest looked up from reference TRBV11-2 and TRBJ2-3, is EAGVAQSPRYKIIEKRQSVAFWCNPISGHATLYWYQQILGQGPKLLIQFQNNGVVDDSQLPKDRFSAERLKGVDSTLKIQPAKLEDSAVYLCASSLVGAGAQYFGPGTRLTVL.

The V and J genes are TRBV5-1 and TRBJ1-2; 7 bases agree with TRBD1. The trim removed 2 bases at V and 3 bases at J, leaving 7 bases unmatched. The CDR3 consists of 15 residues. Germline CDR1 reads SGHRS; CDR2 reads YFSETQ. The chain's CDR3 is CASSLPDRVYYGYTF. CDR3 nucleotide sequence: TGCGCCAGCAGCTTACCCGACAGGGTTTACTATGGCTACACCTTC.

The rearrangement links TRBV6-4 to TRBJ1-2; 9 nucleotides align to TRBD1. V lost 3 bases and J lost 8; bases outside the gene matches: 13. Germline CDR1 is MRHNA and CDR2 is SNTAGT. CDR3 length: 16 residues. Here the CDR3 reads CASSDLTGGSIEGYTF. CDR3 coding DNA: TGTGCCAGCAGTGATCTGACAGGGGGATCAATAGAGGGCTACACCTTC.

The V gene is TRBV13, the J gene TRBJ1-6; D ambiguous. Germline lookup yields CDR1 PRHDT and CDR2 FYEKMQ (reference sequence). Trimming stripped 5 bases from V and 9 bases from J, with 11 bases between. This CDR3 contains 13 residues. The DNA of the CDR3 is TGTGCCAGCAGCGGGCCTCCACTTTCACCCCTCCACTTT. Translating gives CASSGPPLSPLHF.

The chain has TRBV7-9 and TRBJ2-1; TRBD2 aligns across 8 bases. V lost 1 base, J lost 15 bases, and 5 bases stayed unmatched. Germline values: CDR1 SEHNR, CDR2 FQNEAQ (reference sequence). CDR3 length: 12 residues. The chain's CDR3 is CASSLVAGGRFF. CDR3 DNA: TGTGCCAGCAGCTTAGTTGCGGGGGGTCGGTTCTTC.

The sample holds a few counts of this clone. The chain links TRBV6-6 to TRBJ1-3; D uncertain. Between the trimmed V and J ends, which lost 8 bases and 8 bases, there was a span of 19 bases. This CDR3 comprises 14 residues. Per germline, CDR1 MNHNY and CDR2 SVGAGI (reference sequence). DNA of the CDR3: TGTGCCAGCCGGCACGAGGGCGCGTCAGACACCATATATTTT. Its translation: CASRHEGASDTIYF.

The chain is built from TRBV9 and TRBJ2-3, with D possibly being TRBD2 (6 bases). From germline, CDR1 is SGDLS and CDR2 YYNGEE. V lost 0 bases to trimming and J lost 4 bases, with 12 bases between them. This CDR3 spans 15 amino acids. In DNA, the CDR3 is TGTGCCAGCAGCGTAGTCGGGAGTAACTCAGATACGCAGTATTTT. It is translated as CASSVVGSNSDTQYF.

The chain couples TRBV7-2 to TRBJ2-2; no definite D call. Per germline, CDR1 SGHTA and CDR2 FQGNSA. Trimming took 3 bases from V and 1 from J, leaving 6 bases between them. The CDR3 contains 14 residues. The CDR3 spells CASSFNRNTGELFF. The CDR3 nucleotides read TGTGCCAGCAGCTTCAACAGGAACACCGGGGAGCTGTTTTTT. The full variable domain, with the rest looked up from reference TRBV7-2 and TRBJ2-2, is GAGVSQSPSNKVTEKGKDVELRCDPISGHTALYWYRQSLGQGLEFLIYFQGNSAPDKSGLPSDRFSAERTGGSVSTLTIQRTQQEDSAVYLCASSFNRNTGELFFGEGSRLTVL.

This sequence joins TRBV18 and TRBJ2-3; 10 nucleotides align to TRBD1. V was clipped by 3 bases and J by 3 bases; unmatched bases: 6. Germline assignment: CDR1 KGHSH and CDR2 LQKENI. The CDR3 is 16 amino acids. CDR3 sequence: CASSPQTGGFTDTQYF. CDR3 sequence (DNA): TGTGCCAGCTCACCTCAGACAGGGGGCTTTACAGATACGCAGTATTTT.

The gene calls are TRBV6-5 and TRBJ2-3; maybe TRBD2 (6 bases). Trimming stripped 3 bases from V and 2 bases from J, with 12 bases between. The CDR3 is 15 residues long. Per germline, CDR1 MNHEY and CDR2 SVGAGI. For the CDR3, the DNA is TGTGCCAGCAGTTATAGCGGAGACTACACAGATACGCAGTATTTT. This codes for CASSYSGDYTDTQYF.

The V call is TRBV9, the J call TRBJ2-3; tentatively, D is TRBD1 (5 bases). V was pared by 0 bases and J by 8 bases, with 13 bases between. The length of the CDR3 is 14 residues. Germline V gives CDR1 SGDLS, CDR2 YYNGEE. In nucleotides, the CDR3 is TGTGCCAGCAGCGTAGCGGTTCAGCAGGGTACGCAGTATTTT. Residues: CASSVAVQQGTQYF.

This clone was observed once. The chain is built from TRBV11-2 and TRBJ2-5, with TRBD1 matching over 7 bases. The V gene's germline CDR1 is SGHAT and CDR2 FQNNGV. V shed 4 bases, J shed 5 bases, and the junction held 10 bases outside the gene matches. This CDR3 comprises 15 residues. CDR3 DNA sequence: TGTGCCAGCAGCTCGTCAGGGGGTGACACGGAGACCCAGTACTTC. Protein sequence: CASSSSGGDTETQYF.

This rearrangement joins TRBV19 to TRBJ2-2; 7 bases line up with TRBD1. The CDR3 is made up of 15 amino acids. Germline V gene data show CDR1 as LNHDA and CDR2 as SQIVND (reference sequence). J gave up 0 bases and V 4 bases, and 2 bases lay outside the gene matches. The CDR3 sequence is CASSSDRANTGELFF. In DNA form, the CDR3 reads TGTGCCAGTAGTAGCGACAGGGCGAACACCGGGGAGCTGTTTTTT.

In DNA, the CDR3 is TGCGCCAGCGTCTCTATCCAGGGTACTGAGCAGTTCTTC. Encoded protein: CASVSIQGTEQFF. This sequence joins TRBV5-1 and TRBJ2-1; D might be TRBD1 (5 bases). This CDR3 comprises 13 residues. From germline, CDR1 is SGHRS and CDR2 YFSETQ. Trimming cost V 7 bases and J 9 bases, with 17 bases left between them.

The V gene is TRBV28, the J gene TRBJ1-6; D not resolved. V shed 9 bases and J shed 0 bases, with 12 bases lying between them. The CDR3 totals 15 residues. Germline CDR1 MDHEN, CDR2 SYDVKM. Here the CDR3 DNA reads TGTGCCAGTTCAGGCTCTGGCTCCTATAATTCACCCCTCCACTTT. This translates into CASSGSGSYNSPLHF.

This rearrangement joins TRBV6-1 to TRBJ2-5; 7 bases line up with TRBD1. The J call may be faulty, since TRBJ2-7 better matches the DNA end. The CDR3 loop spans 15 amino acids. The germline V gene encodes CDR1 MNHNS and CDR2 SASEGT. The CDR3 DNA reads as TGTGCCAGCAGCGTAGACAGGGCGCCATCCTACGAGCAGTACTTC. Amino acids: CASSVDRAPSYEQYF.

The V and J genes are TRBV5-5 and TRBJ2-5; maybe TRBD1 (6 bases). The CDR3 has 17 residues. Germline CDR1 SGHKS, CDR2 YYEKEE (reference sequence). Trimming stripped 0 bases from V and 3 bases from J, with 18 bases between. This CDR3 is CASSLAVAGQGKETQYF. CDR3 DNA sequence: TGTGCCAGCAGCTTGGCCGTCGCGGGTCAGGGGAAAGAGACCCAGTACTTC.

The CDR3: CASSRLQSDNSPLHF. CDR3 bases: TGTGCCAGCTCACGATTACAGTCCGATAATTCACCCCTCCACTTT. This chain links TRBV18 with TRBJ1-6; D gene unclear. Looked up from germline, CDR1 is KGHSH and CDR2 is LQKENI. This CDR3 region has 15 residues. V gave up 4 bases and J gave up 5 bases, with 12 bases separating them. The full variable domain, rest sourced from reference TRBV18 and TRBJ1-6, is NAGVMQNPRHLVRRRGQEARLRCSPMKGHSHVYWYRQLPEEGLKFMVYLQKENIIDESGMPKERFSAEFPKEGPSILRIQQVVRGDSAAYFCASSRLQSDNSPLHFGNGTRLTVT.

The chain combines TRBV9 with TRBJ2-3, with D unresolved. Trimming stripped 3 bases from V and 5 bases from J, with 7 bases between. Germline V gene lookup returns CDR1 SGDLS and CDR2 YYNGEE. The CDR3 runs 12 residues. This CDR3 is CASSGLVDTQYF. DNA for the CDR3: TGTGCCAGCAGCGGTTTAGTAGATACGCAGTATTTT.

This chain uses TRBV5-6 with TRBJ2-5, with a possible D match to TRBD2 (6 bases). Germline V lookup: CDR1 SGHDT, CDR2 YYEEEE. Trimming shortened V by 3 bases and J by 0 bases, and 15 bases separated the two germline ends. This CDR3 has 16 residues. The CDR3 protein is CASSSIGGKYQETQYF. For the CDR3, the DNA is TGTGCCAGCAGCTCCATTGGGGGGAAGTACCAAGAGACCCAGTACTTC.

In this sample, this clone turned up a few times. The chain couples TRBV27 to TRBJ2-3; a possible D gene is TRBD2 (5 bases). V was shortened by 7 bases and J by 3 bases, with 17 bases between the two germline ends. CDR3 length: 15 amino acids. Germline assignment: CDR1 MNHEY and CDR2 SMNVEV (reference sequence). The CDR3 sequence: CASNLVASQTDTQYF. The CDR3 bases are TGTGCCAGCAACTTGGTAGCTAGCCAGACAGATACGCAGTATTTT.

V usage is TRBV27 and J usage is TRBJ2-7, with D possibly being TRBD2 (5 bases). The CDR3 extends over 13 amino acids. V lost 3 bases to trimming and J lost 2 bases, with 8 bases between them. Germline V lookup: CDR1 MNHEY, CDR2 SMNVEV (reference sequence). CDR3 bases: TGTGCCAGCAGTTTTGGACTTACCTACGAGCAGTACTTC. Translation gives CASSFGLTYEQYF.

The sample holds one count of this clone. The gene calls are TRBV6-1 and TRBJ2-1; 8 bases fit TRBD2. The CDR3 has 14 residues. The V gene's germline CDR1 is MNHNS and CDR2 SASEGT. The V and J ends lost 2 bases and 7 bases, in that order; junction bases with no gene match: 4. In DNA form, the CDR3 reads TGTGCCAGCAGTGAAAGCGGGAGATTAAATGAGCAGTTCTTC. This codes for CASSESGRLNEQFF.

Only a few counts were recorded for this clone. In nucleotides, the CDR3 is TGCGCCAGCAGTGGAACAGGGTTTAGCTATGGCTACACCTTC. Encoded protein: CASSGTGFSYGYTF. V and J are TRBV10-2 and TRBJ1-2; weak D call: TRBD1 (6 bases). This CDR3 comprises 14 residues. From germline, CDR1 is WSHSY and CDR2 SAAADI. V was shortened by 4 bases and J by 4 bases, with 13 bases between the two germline ends.